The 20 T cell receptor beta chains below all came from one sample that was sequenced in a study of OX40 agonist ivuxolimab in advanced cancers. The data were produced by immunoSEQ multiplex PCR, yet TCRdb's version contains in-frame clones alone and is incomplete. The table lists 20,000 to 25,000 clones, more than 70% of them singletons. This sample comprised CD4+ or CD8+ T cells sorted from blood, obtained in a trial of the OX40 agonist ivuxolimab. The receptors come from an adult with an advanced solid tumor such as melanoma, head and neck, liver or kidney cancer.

CDR3 amino acids: CASSFSSGVQETQYF. The CDR3 region has the DNA TGTGCCAGCAGCTTTTCTAGCGGGGTACAAGAGACCCAGTACTTC. This rearrangement joins TRBV7-6 to TRBJ2-5; TRBD2 matches at 9 bases. CDR3 size: 15 residues. Looked up from germline, CDR1 is SGHVS and CDR2 is FNYEAQ. J gave up 2 bases and V 3 bases, and 4 bases lay outside the gene matches. Complete variable domain (other parts from reference TRBV7-6 and TRBJ2-5): GAGVSQSPRYKVTKRGQDVALRCDPISGHVSLYWYRQALGQGPEFLTYFNYEAQQDKSGLPNDRFSAERPEGSISTLTIQRTEQRDSAMYRCASSFSSGVQETQYFGPGTRLLVL.

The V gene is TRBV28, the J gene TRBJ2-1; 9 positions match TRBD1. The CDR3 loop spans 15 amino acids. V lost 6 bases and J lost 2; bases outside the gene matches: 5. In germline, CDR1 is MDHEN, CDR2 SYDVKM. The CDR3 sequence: CASSGRDRAYNEQFF. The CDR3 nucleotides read TGTGCCAGCAGCGGCAGGGACAGGGCCTACAATGAGCAGTTCTTC.

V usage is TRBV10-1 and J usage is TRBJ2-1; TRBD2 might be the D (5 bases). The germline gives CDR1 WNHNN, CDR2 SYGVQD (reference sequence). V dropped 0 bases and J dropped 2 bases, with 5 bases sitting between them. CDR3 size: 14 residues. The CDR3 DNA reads TGCGCCAGCAGTGAGTCTAGCGCCTACAATGAGCAGTTCTTC. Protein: CASSESSAYNEQFF.

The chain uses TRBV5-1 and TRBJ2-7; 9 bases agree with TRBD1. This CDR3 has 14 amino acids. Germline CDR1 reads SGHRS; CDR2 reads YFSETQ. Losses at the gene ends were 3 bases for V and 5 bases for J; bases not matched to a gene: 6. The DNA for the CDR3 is TGCGCCAGCAGCTACCGACAGGGGGAGAACGAGCAGTACTTC. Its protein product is CASSYRQGENEQYF.

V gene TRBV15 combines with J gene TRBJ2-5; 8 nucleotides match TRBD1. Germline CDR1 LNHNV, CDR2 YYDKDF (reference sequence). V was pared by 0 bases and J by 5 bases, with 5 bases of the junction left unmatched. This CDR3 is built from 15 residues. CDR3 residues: CATSREYTGGETQYF. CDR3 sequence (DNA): TGTGCCACCAGCAGAGAGTATACAGGGGGGGAGACCCAGTACTTC.

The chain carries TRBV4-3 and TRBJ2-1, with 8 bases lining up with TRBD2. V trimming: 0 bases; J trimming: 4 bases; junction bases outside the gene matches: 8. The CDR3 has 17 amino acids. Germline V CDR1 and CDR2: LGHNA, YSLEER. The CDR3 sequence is CASSQDAGSGSYNEQFF. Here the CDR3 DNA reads TGCGCCAGCAGCCAAGATGCGGGGAGCGGGAGTTACAATGAGCAGTTCTTC.

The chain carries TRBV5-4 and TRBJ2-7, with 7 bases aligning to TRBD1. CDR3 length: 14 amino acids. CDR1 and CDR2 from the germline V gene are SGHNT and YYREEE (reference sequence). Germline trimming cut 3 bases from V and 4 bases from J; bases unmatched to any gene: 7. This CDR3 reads CASSSIGTEYEQYF. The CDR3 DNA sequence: TGTGCCAGCAGCTCCATTGGGACAGAATACGAGCAGTACTTC.

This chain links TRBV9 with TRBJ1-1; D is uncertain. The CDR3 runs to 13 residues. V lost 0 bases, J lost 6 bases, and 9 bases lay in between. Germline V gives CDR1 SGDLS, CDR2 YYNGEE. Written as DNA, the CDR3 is TGTGCCAGCAGCGTAGCTTATGGCGCTGAAGCTTTCTTT. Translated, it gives CASSVAYGAEAFF.

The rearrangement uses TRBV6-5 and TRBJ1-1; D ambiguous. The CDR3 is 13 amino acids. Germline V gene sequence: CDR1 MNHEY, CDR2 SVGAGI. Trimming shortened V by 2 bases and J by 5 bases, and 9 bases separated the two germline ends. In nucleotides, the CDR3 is TGTGCCAGCAGTTACCCGGGTCGAACTGAAGCTTTCTTT. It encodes CASSYPGRTEAFF.

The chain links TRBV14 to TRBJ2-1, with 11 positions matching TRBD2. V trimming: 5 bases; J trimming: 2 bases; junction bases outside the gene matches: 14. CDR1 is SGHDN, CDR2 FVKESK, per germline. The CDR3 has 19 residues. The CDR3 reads CASSYPGLAVYVAYNEQFF. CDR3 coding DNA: TGTGCCAGCAGCTACCCGGGACTAGCGGTTTATGTGGCCTACAATGAGCAGTTCTTC.

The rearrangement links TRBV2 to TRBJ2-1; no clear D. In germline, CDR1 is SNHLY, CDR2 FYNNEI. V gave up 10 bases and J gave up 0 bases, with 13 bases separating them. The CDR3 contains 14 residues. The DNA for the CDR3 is TGTGCCATTGACTCTCTCTTCTCCTACAATGAGCAGTTCTTC. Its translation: CAIDSLFSYNEQFF.

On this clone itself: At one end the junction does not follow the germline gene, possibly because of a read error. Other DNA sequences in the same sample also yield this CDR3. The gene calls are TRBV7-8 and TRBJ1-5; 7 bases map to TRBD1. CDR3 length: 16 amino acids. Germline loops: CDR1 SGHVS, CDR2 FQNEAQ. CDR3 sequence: CASSLAWRRGHQPQHF. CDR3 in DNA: TGTGCCAGCAGCCTAGCCTGGAGGAGGGGGCACCAGCCCCAGCATTTT.

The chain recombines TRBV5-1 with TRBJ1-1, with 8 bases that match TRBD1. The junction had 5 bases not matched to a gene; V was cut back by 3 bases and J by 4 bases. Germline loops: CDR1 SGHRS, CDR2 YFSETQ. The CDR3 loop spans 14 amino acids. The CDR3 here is CASSSDRGLTEAFF. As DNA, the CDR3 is TGCGCCAGCAGCTCCGACAGGGGACTCACTGAAGCTTTCTTT.

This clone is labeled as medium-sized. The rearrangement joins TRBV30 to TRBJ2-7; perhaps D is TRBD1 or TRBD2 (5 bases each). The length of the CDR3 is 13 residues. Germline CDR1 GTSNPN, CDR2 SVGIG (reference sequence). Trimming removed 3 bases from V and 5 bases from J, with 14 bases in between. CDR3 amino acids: CAWSSGTFNEQYF. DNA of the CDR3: TGTGCCTGGAGCTCCGGGACGTTTAACGAGCAGTACTTC.

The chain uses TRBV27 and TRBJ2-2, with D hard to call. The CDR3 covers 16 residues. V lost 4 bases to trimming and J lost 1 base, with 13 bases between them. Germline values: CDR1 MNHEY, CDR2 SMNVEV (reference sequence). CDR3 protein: CASSSVYMGNTGELFF. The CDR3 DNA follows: TGTGCCAGCAGTTCAGTCTATATGGGGAACACCGGGGAGCTGTTTTTT.

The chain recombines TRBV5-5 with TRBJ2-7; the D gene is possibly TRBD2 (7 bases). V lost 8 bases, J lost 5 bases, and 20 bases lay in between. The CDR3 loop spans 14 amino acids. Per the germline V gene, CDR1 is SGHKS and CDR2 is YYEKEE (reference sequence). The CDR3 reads CASTPGGPYDEQYF. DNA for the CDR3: TGTGCCAGTACCCCCGGGGGGCCCTACGACGAGCAGTACTTC.

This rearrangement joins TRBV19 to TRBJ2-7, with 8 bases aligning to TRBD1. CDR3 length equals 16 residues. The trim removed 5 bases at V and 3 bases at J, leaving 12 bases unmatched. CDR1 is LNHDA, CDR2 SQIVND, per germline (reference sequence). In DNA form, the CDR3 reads TGTGCCAGTAGTGTTCCGGGACAGGAGATGTACTACGAGCAGTACTTC. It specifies CASSVPGQEMYYEQYF.

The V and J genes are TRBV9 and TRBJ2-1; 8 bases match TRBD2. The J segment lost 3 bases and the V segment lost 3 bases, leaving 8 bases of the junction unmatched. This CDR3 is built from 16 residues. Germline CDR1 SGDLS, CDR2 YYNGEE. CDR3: CASSARGGGNYNEQFF. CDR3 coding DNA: TGTGCCAGCAGCGCCCGGGGGGGAGGAAACTACAATGAGCAGTTCTTC.

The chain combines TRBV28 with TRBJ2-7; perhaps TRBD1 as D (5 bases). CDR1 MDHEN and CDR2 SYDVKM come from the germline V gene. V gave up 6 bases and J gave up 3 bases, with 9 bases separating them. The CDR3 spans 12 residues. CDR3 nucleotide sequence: TGTGCCAGCAGGCCGACAGACTACGAGCAGTACTTC. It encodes CASRPTDYEQYF.

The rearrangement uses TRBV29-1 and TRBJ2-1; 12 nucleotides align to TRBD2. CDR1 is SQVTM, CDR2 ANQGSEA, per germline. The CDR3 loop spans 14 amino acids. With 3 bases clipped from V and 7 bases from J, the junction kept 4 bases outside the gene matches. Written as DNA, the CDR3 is TGCAGCGTTGACGGACTAGCGGGGAAAAATGAGCAGTTCTTC. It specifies CSVDGLAGKNEQFF.